Presented here are 16 T cell receptor beta chains from one specimen sequenced in a study of long-term antiretroviral therapy in people with HIV. They ran version v3.0 of the immunoSEQ assay at survey level. TCRdb's table, derived via immunoSEQ multiplex PCR, lists solely in-frame clones and lacks some. The sample shows around 12,000 clones, over 80% of them seen only once. The input for sequencing was unsorted PBMCs, taken 8 to 8.5 years after starting antiretroviral therapy. All receptors derive from a middle-aged man with HIV.

This chain connects TRBV13 to TRBJ2-7, with a possible D match to TRBD1 (5 bases). V was shortened by 5 bases and J by 2 bases, with 22 bases between the two germline ends. This CDR3 has 17 amino acids. Germline CDR1 reads PRHDT; CDR2 reads FYEKMQ (reference sequence). The CDR3 nucleotides read TGTGCCAGCAGCAATAGGGGTGGCACAGGTCACGCCTACGAGCAGTACTTC. This gives the protein CASSNRGGTGHAYEQYF.

CDR3 residues: CASSWTSGEGTDTQYF. In DNA form, the CDR3 reads TGTGCCAGCAGTTGGACTAGCGGTGAGGGCACAGATACGCAGTATTTT. This chain connects TRBV6-5 to TRBJ2-3; 10 bases line up with TRBD2. V shed 4 bases, J shed 1 base, and the junction held 5 bases outside the gene matches. Germline CDR1 is MNHEY and CDR2 is SVGAGI. The CDR3 runs to 16 residues.

The chain is built from TRBV5-1 and TRBJ2-5; TRBD2 is a possible D gene (6 bases). This CDR3 region has 14 residues. V was clipped by 5 bases and J by 0 bases, with 11 bases between them. Germline CDR1 is SGHRS and CDR2 is YFSETQ. The CDR3 DNA follows: TGCGCCAGCAGTTTGCGGGGATACCAAGAGACCCAGTACTTC. Its protein is CASSLRGYQETQYF.

The genes are TRBV4-1 and TRBJ2-7, with 13 bases matching TRBD2. Germline V gene sequence: CDR1 MGHRA, CDR2 YSYEKL. CDR3 length equals 18 residues. J lost 4 bases, V lost 0 bases, and 9 bases had no gene match. CDR3 coding DNA: TGCGCCAGCAGCCAAGATATTTCGGGACTAGCGGGACCATACGAGCAGTACTTC. Amino acid sequence: CASSQDISGLAGPYEQYF.

The genes are TRBV30 and TRBJ1-1, with a tentative D call TRBD1 (6 bases). The CDR3 contains 13 residues. Germline V gene data show CDR1 as GTSNPN and CDR2 as SVGIG (reference sequence). V was cut by 1 base and J by 1 base, with 7 bases left in between. CDR3 residues: CAWSEQGNTEAFF. As DNA, the CDR3 is TGTGCCTGGAGTGAACAGGGGAACACTGAAGCTTTCTTT.

The gene calls are TRBV2 and TRBJ1-1, with D maybe TRBD1 (5 bases). With 9 bases removed from V and 6 bases from J, the gap between germline ends came to 11 bases. The CDR3 is 11 residues long. Germline V gene lookup returns CDR1 SNHLY and CDR2 FYNNEI. CDR3 residues: CASFRAPEAFF. The CDR3 coding sequence is TGTGCCAGTTTCAGGGCCCCTGAAGCTTTCTTT.

The genes are TRBV5-4 and TRBJ2-7, with TRBD2 matching over 8 bases. Germline V lookup: CDR1 SGHNT, CDR2 YYREEE (reference sequence). CDR3 length equals 15 residues. J lost 3 bases, V lost 3 bases, and 8 bases had no gene match. This CDR3 is CASSSPDGTSYEQYF. The CDR3 DNA reads TGTGCCAGCAGCTCCCCAGACGGGACTAGCTACGAGCAGTACTTC.

The chain uses TRBV11-2 and TRBJ2-1, with TRBD2 matching over 9 bases. This CDR3 contains 15 residues. The ends lost 2 bases at V and 4 bases at J; junction bases unmatched: 3. Germline V gene data show CDR1 as SGHAT and CDR2 as FQNNGV. As DNA, the CDR3 is TGTGCCAGCAGCTTACTAGCGGGGCTTTACAATGAGCAGTTCTTC. Its translation: CASSLLAGLYNEQFF. The full variable domain, in which reference TRBV11-2 and TRBJ2-1 provide the parts outside the CDR3, is EAGVAQSPRYKIIEKRQSVAFWCNPISGHATLYWYQQILGQGPKLLIQFQNNGVVDDSQLPKDRFSAERLKGVDSTLKIQPAKLEDSAVYLCASSLLAGLYNEQFFGPGTRLTVL.

This clone was recorded a few times. The V and J genes are TRBV29-1 and TRBJ2-1; D not resolved. Trimming left V 5 bases short and J 0 bases short, with 8 bases between. Germline V gene lookup returns CDR1 SQVTM and CDR2 ANQGSEA. This CDR3 region has 13 residues. CDR3 protein: CSVRLISYNEQFF. The CDR3 bases are TGCAGCGTTCGCCTCATCTCCTACAATGAGCAGTTCTTC.

This clone was recorded only once. V and J are TRBV9 and TRBJ1-2; 9 positions agree with TRBD1. Germline assignment: CDR1 SGDLS and CDR2 YYNGEE. V trimming: 0 bases; J trimming: 8 bases; junction bases outside the gene matches: 8. CDR3 size: 15 residues. As DNA, the CDR3 is TGTGCCAGCAGCGTAGAACAGGGGGCGCAGAGGGGCTACACCTTC. It codes for CASSVEQGAQRGYTF.

The V gene is TRBV4-1, the J gene TRBJ2-7; TRBD1 or TRBD2 may be the D gene (5 bases each). The V end was cut by 0 bases, the J end by 7 bases, with 22 bases between. This CDR3 has 17 residues. Germline V CDR1 and CDR2: MGHRA, YSYEKL. CDR3 region: CASSQEVIGAVSGEQYF. Here the CDR3 DNA reads TGCGCCAGCAGCCAAGAAGTTATCGGGGCGGTCTCGGGGGAGCAGTACTTC.

V and J are TRBV7-9 and TRBJ1-2, with 9 bases aligning to TRBD1. This CDR3 has 16 amino acids. Germline values: CDR1 SEHNR, CDR2 FQNEAQ (reference sequence). With V trimmed by 0 bases and J by 7 bases, 9 bases remained unmatched. The CDR3 loop reads CASSLAGQGSIFGYTF. DNA for the CDR3: TGTGCCAGCAGCTTAGCGGGACAGGGTTCTATCTTTGGCTACACCTTC.

V gene TRBV7-8 combines with J gene TRBJ1-5; TRBD1 matches 7 bases. CDR3 length equals 14 residues. CDR1 is SGHVS and CDR2 is FQNEAQ in the germline V gene. Trimming took 3 bases from V and 4 from J; bases not matched to a gene: 3. In DNA form, the CDR3 reads TGTGCCAGCAGCTTGACAGGGCTAAATCAGCCCCAGCATTTT. Amino acids: CASSLTGLNQPQHF.

V and J are TRBV7-9 and TRBJ2-2; 14 bases match TRBD2. Germline values: CDR1 SEHNR, CDR2 FQNEAQ (reference sequence). The CDR3 consists of 19 residues. V trimming: 1 base; J trimming: 1 base; junction bases outside the gene matches: 5. The CDR3: CASSLVGTSGGLNTGELFF. CDR3 nucleotides: TGTGCCAGCAGCTTAGTAGGGACTAGCGGGGGCTTGAACACCGGGGAGCTGTTTTTT.

The V call is TRBV13, the J call TRBJ1-3; D is ambiguous. The CDR3 spans 16 residues. CDR1 PRHDT and CDR2 FYEKMQ come from the germline V gene (reference sequence). Deletions cut 2 bases from V and 0 bases from J, with 11 bases between. The CDR3 protein is CASSLNPLSSGNTIYF. In DNA, the CDR3 is TGTGCCAGCAGCTTAAACCCCCTTAGCTCTGGAAACACCATATATTTT.

This rearrangement joins TRBV15 to TRBJ1-1; D is ambiguous. In germline, CDR1 is LNHNV, CDR2 YYDKDF (reference sequence). CDR3 length equals 13 residues. Trimming took off 0 bases at V and 5 bases at J, with 7 bases between the two ends. The CDR3 region has the DNA TGTGCCACCAGCAGAGATAGAGGGACTGAAGCTTTCTTT. Protein product: CATSRDRGTEAFF.